The T cell receptor (beta chain) described here comes from a study of blood T cell repertoires in COVID-19 (dated by TCRdb to 2018 to 2020). For the study in its entirety: Collaborator samples came from the United States, Italy and Spain and covered acute and convalescent phases of COVID-19. A freely available public database, intended as a resource for researchers studying the immune response to SARS-CoV-2, is where the repertoires were released. Sample metadata almost always included a de-identified subject ID, COVID-19 status, age in years and sex. The material from the prospective study consisted of cDNA or gDNA derived from T cells, B-cell-depleted T cells, or PBMCs. The dataset comprised deeply sampled blood TCRbeta repertoires from subjects exposed to, actively infected with, or recovered from COVID-19. Samples came from the ongoing ImmuneRACE study (first 160 participants) plus 1,254 subjects from 6 global collaborators. Where available, HLA class I and class II types were obtained from metadata supplied by the sample provider rather than from assay-based typing.

What the authors observed across the whole study: The amount of clinical and demographic metadata varied by source and participant and was provided uncurated.

The CDR3 numbers 16 residues from cysteine through phenylalanine. Only CDR3 DNA is held: 48 bases, read in frame from base 1. One collaborating source in Seattle enrolled patients during active infection and followed them longitudinally through the course of disease. The collaborating institutions used their own protocols to collect whole blood in K2EDTA tubes. Collaborator samples were shipped for TCRbeta analysis as frozen whole blood, isolated PBMCs, or DNA extracted from either sample type. This clone was seen a handful of times. This clone's antigen is unknown. Base quality data are lacking; no much larger clone is found one base away. The immunoSEQ Assay, a bias-controlled multiplex PCR, was used to amplify TCRbeta CDR3 regions from genomic DNA. The authors' analysis ran thus. Nucleated cell counts per sample were estimated from amplification of reference gene primers within the assay. Sequence reads were collapsed and filtered to measure the absolute abundance of every unique TCRbeta CDR3 rearrangement. For each sample, productive Simpson clonality was calculated as the square root of Simpson's diversity index across productive rearrangements. TCRdb took this table from immuneACCESS and kept in-frame rearrangements with V and J called. Such tables lack part of the clones; where checked against another copy, unresolved V genes explain under half of the gap, and the rest is unexplained. V and J calls plus clone size are reproduced from that table; the DNA served to infer D and trimming. This sample gives 200,000 to 250,000 clones in total; 80% to 95% of them show up just once. In total, the top ten clones hold 0.82% of the sample.

The chain was built from TRBV21-1 and TRBJ2-4; TRBD1, the table's D call, lacks a check against the DNA. TRBV21-1 is termed a pseudogene. The receptor's source is a man aged 60 to 75 with COVID-19, enrolled during active disease. Sequencing input: peripheral blood. The CDR3 protein: CASSKGDRKTKNIQYF. The DNA sequence is given as TGTGCCAGCAGCAAAGGAGACAGGAAGACCAAAAACATTCAGTACTTC.